Listed below are T cell receptor beta chains from one sample, sequenced in a study of beta chain features in type 1 diabetes. Some clones are missing from TCRdb's copy, which holds only in-frame ones; the method was immunoSEQ multiplex PCR. Of roughly 310,000 clones in the sample, approximately 11% were seen once. The specimen sequenced was naive CD4+ T cells from blood. The receptors here all came from a woman under 40 in good health. The CDR3 runs from the conserved cysteine through the conserved F or W. The D gene is left open where the match is weak. The listing skips clone size in some rows; elsewhere it reads once, few, many or a size class.

CDR3 protein,CDR3 DNA,V gene,J gene,clone size,D gene
CASSVRGNQPQHF,TGTGCCAGCAGCGTCAGGGGCAATCAGCCCCAGCATTTT,TRBV9,TRBJ1-5,NA,NA
CASSQASSDTDTQYF,TGTGCCAGCAGCCAAGCGTCTAGCGACACAGATACGCAGTATTTT,TRBV14,TRBJ2-3,once,NA
CASRTTGGARNTEAFF,TGTGCCAGCAGAACGACAGGGGGCGCGAGGAACACTGAAGCTTTCTTT,TRBV7-2,TRBJ1-1,few,TRBD1
CASSSLYMDTQYF,TGTGCCAGCAGCTCGCTATATATGGATACGCAGTATTTT,TRBV7-9,TRBJ2-3,few,NA
CASHKGTGAVYNEQFF,TGTGCCAGTCATAAAGGGACAGGGGCGGTCTACAATGAGCAGTTCTTC,TRBV19,TRBJ2-1,few,TRBD1
CASSPRRGRADNEQFF,TGTGCCAGCAGCCCCAGGCGCGGGAGGGCCGACAATGAGCAGTTCTTC,TRBV11-2,TRBJ2-1,NA,TRBD2
CATSRDGQGTPGNEQFF,TGTGCCACCAGCAGAGACGGACAGGGGACTCCAGGTAATGAGCAGTTCTTC,TRBV15,TRBJ2-1,NA,TRBD1
CASRPTGTYEQYF,TGTGCCAGCAGACCGACAGGGACCTACGAGCAGTACTTC,TRBV7-9,TRBJ2-7,NA,TRBD1
CASSWTGRETQYF,TGCGCCAGCAGTTGGACAGGGAGGGAGACCCAGTACTTC,TRBV5-1,TRBJ2-5,few,TRBD1
CASSVAQNTDTQYF,TGTGCCAGCAGCGTAGCCCAAAACACAGATACGCAGTATTTT,TRBV9,TRBJ2-3,few,NA
CASSPRREVGNEQFF,TGCGCCAGCAGCCCGCGGCGGGAGGTTGGTAATGAGCAGTTCTTC,TRBV4-3,TRBJ2-1,few,TRBD2
CAISGEPGAEAFF,TGTGCCATCAGCGGGGAGCCGGGCGCCGAAGCTTTCTTT,TRBV10-3,TRBJ1-1,NA,NA
CAWSLANQETQYF,TGTGCCTGGAGTCTAGCGAACCAAGAGACCCAGTACTTC,TRBV30,TRBJ2-5,NA,NA
CASSVATGSYYEQYF,TGTGCCAGCAGCGTAGCTACAGGGTCCTACTACGAGCAGTACTTC,TRBV9,TRBJ2-7,NA,NA
CASSLVREDEQFF,TGTGCCAGCAGTTTAGTGAGGGAGGATGAGCAGTTCTTC,TRBV28,TRBJ2-1,many,NA
CASSFRGGDTGELFF,TGTGCCAGCAGCTTTAGGGGGGGCGACACCGGGGAGCTGTTTTTT,TRBV7-3,TRBJ2-2,few,NA
CASSGFWGPDTQYF,TGTGCCAGTAGCGGGTTCTGGGGGCCAGATACGCAGTATTTT,TRBV19,TRBJ2-3,few,NA
CASSLRRLAGEVNEQFF,TGTGCCAGCAGCTTGAGGCGGCTAGCGGGAGAGGTCAATGAGCAGTTCTTC,TRBV5-4,TRBJ2-1,few,TRBD2
CASRRGNTYEQYF,TGTGCCAGCAGACGCGGGAATACCTACGAGCAGTACTTC,TRBV28,TRBJ2-7,NA,NA
CASSFRTGTASYEQYF,TGTGCCAGCAGCTTTCGGACCGGGACAGCCTCCTACGAGCAGTACTTC,TRBV7-2,TRBJ2-7,NA,TRBD1
CASSQDLAGDEQYF,TGCGCCAGCAGCCAAGATCTAGCGGGAGACGAGCAGTACTTC,TRBV4-3,TRBJ2-7,few,TRBD2
CASRAGNTGELFF,TGTGCCAGCAGAGCGGGGAACACCGGGGAGCTGTTTTTT,TRBV9,TRBJ2-2,NA,NA
CASSFIRLTGELADTQYF,TGCGCCAGCAGCTTCATAAGACTGACAGGGGAATTGGCAGATACGCAGTATTTT,TRBV5-1,TRBJ2-3,NA,TRBD1
CASRDRGPGANVLTF,TGTGCCAGTAGGGACAGGGGGCCCGGGGCCAACGTCCTGACTTTC,TRBV19,TRBJ2-6,few,TRBD1
CASSANDGGDTQYF,TGTGCCAGCAGCGCCAACGACGGGGGGGATACGCAGTATTTT,TRBV9,TRBJ2-3,few,TRBD2
CASSSIDRASSPVNTEAFF,TGTGCCAGCAGCTCCATAGACAGGGCCTCCTCACCTGTGAACACTGAAGCTTTCTTT,TRBV5-6,TRBJ1-1,few,TRBD1
CASQPLAGESYEQYF,TGTGCCAGCCAACCCCTCGCAGGGGAATCCTACGAGCAGTACTTC,TRBV19,TRBJ2-7,NA,NA
CASTGTGERGGYTF,TGTGCCAGTACGGGAACAGGGGAACGTGGAGGCTACACCTTC,TRBV19,TRBJ1-2,few,TRBD1
CASSRGTGQAYEQYF,TGTGCCAGTAGTAGAGGGACAGGGCAGGCCTACGAGCAGTACTTC,TRBV19,TRBJ2-7,NA,TRBD1
CASSPRDRDGIGAFF,TGTGCCAGCAGCCCCCGGGACAGGGACGGAATTGGAGCTTTCTTT,TRBV5-4,TRBJ1-1,NA,TRBD1
CSVEGGLDENEQFF,TGCAGCGTGGAGGGGGGACTAGATGAAAATGAGCAGTTCTTC,TRBV29-1,TRBJ2-1,NA,TRBD2
CASSTGQGGSETQYF,TGTGCCAGCAGCACTGGACAGGGCGGATCGGAGACCCAGTACTTC,TRBV7-9,TRBJ2-5,few,TRBD1